This entry lists 12 T cell receptor beta chains sequenced from one sample in a study of CD4 T cells in relation to SARS-CoV-2 and coronaviruses. CD4+ T cells from unexposed donors were obtained before the COVID-19 pandemic (2011-2018). This table comes from immunoSEQ multiplex PCR, and its TCRdb copy is limited to in-frame clones, with some not included. The sample comprises more than 55,000 clones, 70% to 90% of which are singletons, and about 1.4% rests with the top ten. The sample comprised memory CD4+ T cells from PBMCs. The source is a human donor in good health.

The chain combines TRBV9 with TRBJ2-1; 13 bases agree with TRBD2. Unmatched junction bases numbered 14, after V lost 3 bases and J lost 8 bases. The germline CDR1 and CDR2 sequences are SGDLS and YYNGEE. This CDR3 comprises 18 residues. The CDR3 nucleotides are TGTGCCAGCAGCGCCCCATCACGACTAGCGGGAGGCAAACATGAGCAGTTCTTC. This gives the protein CASSAPSRLAGGKHEQFF.

The chain employs TRBV5-1 and TRBJ2-1; TRBD1 aligns across 8 bases. The V segment lost 0 bases and the J segment 10 bases; nucleotides outside the gene matches: 0. Germline V gene sequence: CDR1 SGHRS, CDR2 YFSETQ. This CDR3 region has 12 residues. The CDR3 sequence: CASSLDRGEQFF. In DNA, the CDR3 is TGCGCCAGCAGCTTGGACAGGGGGGAGCAGTTCTTC.

The chain has TRBV7-2 and TRBJ1-3; no clear D. With 5 bases removed from V and 0 bases from J, the gap between germline ends came to 5 bases. Germline assignment: CDR1 SGHTA and CDR2 FQGNSA. CDR3 length: 13 amino acids. The CDR3 loop is CASSRDSGNTIYF. For the CDR3, the DNA is TGTGCCAGCAGCCGTGACTCTGGAAACACCATATATTTT.

The chain couples TRBV2 to TRBJ1-2, with 8 bases lining up with TRBD1. This CDR3 comprises 16 residues. Trimming at V came to 8 bases and at J to 3 bases, leaving 14 bases not matched to a gene. CDR1 is SNHLY and CDR2 is FYNNEI in the germline V gene. CDR3 protein: CASRQRTGFGDYGYTF. The CDR3 nucleotides are TGTGCCAGCCGGCAAAGGACAGGGTTTGGTGACTATGGCTACACCTTC.

This clone appeared a few times. The CDR3 nucleotides are TGCGCCAGCAGCCAAGATTTGGCAGGGAGGCATCAGCCCCAGCATTTT. This gives the protein CASSQDLAGRHQPQHF. V usage is TRBV4-1 and J usage is TRBJ1-5, with D possibly TRBD1 on 5 matching bases. CDR1 and CDR2 from the germline V gene are MGHRA and YSYEKL. The CDR3 covers 16 residues. Trimming pared 0 bases from V and 5 bases from J, leaving 14 bases between.

The chain employs TRBV28 and TRBJ2-7; TRBD1 matches 8 bases. Germline trimming cut 5 bases from V and 1 base from J; bases unmatched to any gene: 7. Germline values: CDR1 MDHEN, CDR2 SYDVKM. The CDR3 runs to 15 residues. CDR3 sequence reads: CASSPLDRASYEQYF. CDR3 sequence (DNA): TGTGCCAGCAGTCCCCTGGACAGGGCTTCCTACGAGCAGTACTTC.

The chain is built from TRBV9 and TRBJ1-2; a weak D match, TRBD1 (5 bases). The CDR3 has 14 residues. Germline values: CDR1 SGDLS, CDR2 YYNGEE. V lost 4 bases to trimming and J lost 9 bases, with 19 bases between them. The DNA of the CDR3 is TGTGCCAGCAGCCCCGACACAAAGGGGTATAGCTACACCTTC. This gives the protein CASSPDTKGYSYTF.

The rearrangement joins TRBV2 to TRBJ1-5; D call uncertain. The CDR3 is made up of 11 amino acids. In germline, CDR1 is SNHLY, CDR2 FYNNEI. V was pared by 4 bases and J by 9 bases, with 7 bases between. CDR3 nucleotides: TGTGCCAGCAGTGCACCGGGGCCCCAGCATTTT. It translates to CASSAPGPQHF.

V usage is TRBV6-5 and J usage is TRBJ2-3; TRBD1 might be the D (7 bases). This CDR3 has 15 amino acids. Germline CDR1 reads MNHEY; CDR2 reads SVGAGI. The ends were cut back, 4 bases at V and 0 bases at J, with 11 bases in the middle. The CDR3 DNA follows: TGTGCCAGCAGTTCCCAGGGGGGTAGCACAGATACGCAGTATTTT. Translating it yields CASSSQGGSTDTQYF.

The chain links TRBV5-5 to TRBJ2-2, with no clear D. Trimming shortened V by 2 bases and J by 5 bases, and 10 bases separated the two germline ends. The CDR3 is made up of 14 amino acids. Germline loops: CDR1 SGHKS, CDR2 YYEKEE (reference sequence). The CDR3 spells CASSLIGQTGELFF. The CDR3 DNA is TGTGCCAGCAGCTTAATAGGGCAAACCGGGGAGCTGTTTTTT.

The rearrangement links TRBV28 to TRBJ2-7; D gene unclear. The V gene's germline CDR1 is MDHEN and CDR2 SYDVKM. The CDR3 covers 11 residues. Trimming removed 6 bases at V and 3 bases at J, with 6 bases between. The CDR3 loop reads CASSSLYEQYF. The CDR3 DNA follows: TGTGCCAGCAGCTCCCTCTACGAGCAGTACTTC.

This chain links TRBV9 with TRBJ2-3; 14 bases map to TRBD2. J gave up 8 bases and V 5 bases, and 7 bases lay outside the gene matches. CDR1 is SGDLS, CDR2 YYNGEE, per germline. This CDR3 spans 15 amino acids. The CDR3 reads CASSSGTSGRSTQYF. CDR3 coding DNA: TGTGCCAGCAGTTCCGGGACTAGCGGGAGATCTACGCAGTATTTT.